This entry features one T cell receptor beta chain sequence. CDR3 size: 15 residues. Germline CDR1 KGHSH, CDR2 LQKENI. Trimming shortened V by 1 base and J by 2 bases, and 10 bases separated the two germline ends. Survey-level TCR beta sequencing used the immunoSEQ assay. Produced via immunoSEQ multiplex PCR; TCRdb's table is partial and in-frame only. The sample has around 50,000 clones, approximately 93% seen once. The clonotype was recovered from a man in his forties with rheumatoid arthritis. Sample: PBMCs. The chain links TRBV18 to TRBJ2-3; D is uncertain. The CDR3 DNA sequence: TGTGCCAGCTCACCACGGTCAGACCCCACAGATACGCAGTATTTT. This gives the protein CASSPRSDPTDTQYF.